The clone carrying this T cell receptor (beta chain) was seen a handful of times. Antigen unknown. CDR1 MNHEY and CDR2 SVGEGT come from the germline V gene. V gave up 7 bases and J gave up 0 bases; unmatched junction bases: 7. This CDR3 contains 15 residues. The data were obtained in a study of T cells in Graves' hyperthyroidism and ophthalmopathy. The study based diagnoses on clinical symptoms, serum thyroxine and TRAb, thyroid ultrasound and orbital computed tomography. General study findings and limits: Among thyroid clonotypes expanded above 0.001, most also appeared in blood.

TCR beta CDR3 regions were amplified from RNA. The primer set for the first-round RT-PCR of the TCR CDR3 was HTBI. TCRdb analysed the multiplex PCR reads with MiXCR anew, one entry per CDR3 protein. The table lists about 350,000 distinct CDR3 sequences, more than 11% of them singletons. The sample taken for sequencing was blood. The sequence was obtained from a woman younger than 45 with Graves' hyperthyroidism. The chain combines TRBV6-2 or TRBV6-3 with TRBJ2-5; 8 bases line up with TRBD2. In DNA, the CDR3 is TGTGCCAGCATTCAAGCGGGGGAGTACCAAGAGACCCAGTACTTC. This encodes CASIQAGEYQETQYF.